One and the same sample provided the 12 T cell receptor beta chains below, sequenced in a study of follicular helper T cells after annual influenza vaccination. Documented time point: 2014-2015 season, 7 days after vaccination. The table came from immunoSEQ multiplex PCR; TCRdb's copy has only in-frame clones and leaves some out. Among some 10,000 clones listed, about four fifths were seen once. The material sequenced was CXCR5- memory CD4+ T cells sorted from blood, taken 7 days after influenza vaccination. The receptors derive from an adult who received the influenza vaccine.

The CDR3 nucleotides are TGTGCCAGCAGCTTCGGACAGGAAAGGGCTGAAGCTTTCTTT. Translating gives CASSFGQERAEAFF. The chain combines TRBV7-9 with TRBJ1-1; 7 bases map to TRBD1. The germline V gene encodes CDR1 SEHNR and CDR2 FQNEAQ (reference sequence). Losses at the gene ends were 3 bases for V and 6 bases for J; bases not matched to a gene: 7. The CDR3 contains 14 residues.

V and J are TRBV6-5 and TRBJ1-5, with D maybe TRBD1 (5 bases). Germline V gene data show CDR1 as MNHEY and CDR2 as SVGAGI. The CDR3 has 14 residues. The germline V and J ends were trimmed by 2 bases and 4 bases, with 9 bases remaining between them. Here the CDR3 reads CASSYGGGNQPQHF. The CDR3 region has the DNA TGTGCCAGCAGTTACGGTGGGGGGAATCAGCCCCAGCATTTT.

The chain couples TRBV27 to TRBJ2-7; D might be TRBD2 (7 bases). V lost 8 bases, J lost 1 base, and 18 bases lay in between. The germline V gene has CDR1 MNHEY and CDR2 SMNVEV (reference sequence). CDR3 length equals 15 residues. CDR3 DNA sequence: TGTGCCAGCGGGGGGGTAAAAGGACAGTCCTACGAGCAGTACTTC. Translating it yields CASGGVKGQSYEQYF.

The rearrangement uses TRBV10-3 and TRBJ2-3; D might be TRBD2 (6 bases). CDR1 and CDR2 from the germline V gene are ENHRY and SYGVKD. The CDR3 loop spans 15 amino acids. The V end lost 0 bases, the J end lost 4 bases, and 11 bases lay between the germline ends. The CDR3 loop reads CAISESTGVADTQYF. In DNA, the CDR3 is TGTGCCATCAGTGAGTCGACGGGGGTTGCAGATACGCAGTATTTT.

V gene TRBV6-4 combines with J gene TRBJ2-3, with 8 bases lining up with TRBD2. The V and J ends lost 2 bases and 3 bases, in that order; junction bases with no gene match: 4. Germline lookup yields CDR1 MRHNA and CDR2 SNTAGT. The CDR3 runs to 15 residues. The CDR3 bases are TGTGCCAGCAGTGACCATAGCGGGGATACAGATACGCAGTATTTT. It codes for CASSDHSGDTDTQYF.

The chain has TRBV5-6 and TRBJ2-7, with TRBD2 identical over 8 bases. Per germline, CDR1 SGHDT and CDR2 YYEEEE. This CDR3 has 18 amino acids. With 2 bases clipped from V and 0 bases from J, the junction kept 13 bases outside the gene matches. DNA of the CDR3: TGTGCCAGCAGCTTCCGGGGGTTAGCGGGGCCCGCCTCCTACGAGCAGTACTTC. It codes for CASSFRGLAGPASYEQYF. The full variable domain, with the rest looked up from reference TRBV5-6 and TRBJ2-7, is DAGVTQSPTHLIKTRGQQVTLRCSPKSGHDTVSWYQQALGQGPQFIFQYYEEEERQRGNFPDRFSGHQFPNYSSELNVNALLLGDSALYLCASSFRGLAGPASYEQYFGPGTRLTVT.

V gene TRBV18 combines with J gene TRBJ2-3; D is unclear. V was clipped by 3 bases and J by 0 bases, with 4 bases between them. This CDR3 has 13 residues. CDR1 is KGHSH and CDR2 is LQKENI in the germline V gene. The CDR3 protein is CASSPTSTDTQYF. CDR3 nucleotide sequence: TGTGCCAGCTCACCTACTAGCACAGATACGCAGTATTTT. The variable domain in full, completed from reference TRBV18 and TRBJ2-3, reads NAGVMQNPRHLVRRRGQEARLRCSPMKGHSHVYWYRQLPEEGLKFMVYLQKENIIDESGMPKERFSAEFPKEGPSILRIQQVVRGDSAAYFCASSPTSTDTQYFGPGTRLTVL.

V gene TRBV5-1 combines with J gene TRBJ2-5; 8 nucleotides align to TRBD1. Germline CDR1 is SGHRS and CDR2 is YFSETQ. The trim removed 0 bases at V and 0 bases at J, leaving 7 bases unmatched. The CDR3 runs 17 residues. CDR3 amino acids: CASSLGQGPQYQETQYF. CDR3 nucleotide sequence: TGCGCCAGCAGCTTGGGACAGGGGCCCCAGTACCAAGAGACCCAGTACTTC.

This clone appeared a single time. The genes are TRBV4-1 and TRBJ2-5, with D perhaps TRBD1 (6 bases). This CDR3 comprises 15 residues. Trimming shortened V by 2 bases and J by 5 bases, and 15 bases separated the two germline ends. Germline lookup yields CDR1 MGHRA and CDR2 YSYEKL. The CDR3 here is CASSQSAGVLETQYF. The CDR3 bases are TGCGCCAGCAGCCAATCGGCAGGGGTCTTGGAGACCCAGTACTTC.

This clone occurred once. The J gene is TRBJ1-4, the V gene TRBV6-1; possibly TRBD1 for D (5 bases). Trimming took 3 bases from V and 6 from J, leaving 11 bases between them. Germline loops: CDR1 MNHNS, CDR2 SASEGT. The CDR3 contains 14 residues. DNA of the CDR3: TGTGCCAGCAGTGATGGGCAGGGTCATGAAAAACTGTTTTTT. This codes for CASSDGQGHEKLFF.

The chain has TRBV28 and TRBJ1-2; D is unresolved. The CDR3 runs 17 residues. Trimming took off 6 bases at V and 4 bases at J, with 24 bases between the two ends. Per germline, CDR1 MDHEN and CDR2 SYDVKM. CDR3: CASSEYRGPTFFYGYTF. Written as DNA, the CDR3 is TGTGCCAGCAGCGAATACAGAGGACCCACCTTTTTCTATGGCTACACCTTC.

This chain connects TRBV2 to TRBJ2-7; no definite D call. V was shortened by 6 bases and J by 0 bases, with 12 bases between the two germline ends. CDR3 length equals 14 residues. The V gene's germline CDR1 is SNHLY and CDR2 FYNNEI. Written as DNA, the CDR3 is TGTGCCAGCAGCAGGACCAGCCTCTCCTACGAGCAGTACTTC. Its translation is CASSRTSLSYEQYF.